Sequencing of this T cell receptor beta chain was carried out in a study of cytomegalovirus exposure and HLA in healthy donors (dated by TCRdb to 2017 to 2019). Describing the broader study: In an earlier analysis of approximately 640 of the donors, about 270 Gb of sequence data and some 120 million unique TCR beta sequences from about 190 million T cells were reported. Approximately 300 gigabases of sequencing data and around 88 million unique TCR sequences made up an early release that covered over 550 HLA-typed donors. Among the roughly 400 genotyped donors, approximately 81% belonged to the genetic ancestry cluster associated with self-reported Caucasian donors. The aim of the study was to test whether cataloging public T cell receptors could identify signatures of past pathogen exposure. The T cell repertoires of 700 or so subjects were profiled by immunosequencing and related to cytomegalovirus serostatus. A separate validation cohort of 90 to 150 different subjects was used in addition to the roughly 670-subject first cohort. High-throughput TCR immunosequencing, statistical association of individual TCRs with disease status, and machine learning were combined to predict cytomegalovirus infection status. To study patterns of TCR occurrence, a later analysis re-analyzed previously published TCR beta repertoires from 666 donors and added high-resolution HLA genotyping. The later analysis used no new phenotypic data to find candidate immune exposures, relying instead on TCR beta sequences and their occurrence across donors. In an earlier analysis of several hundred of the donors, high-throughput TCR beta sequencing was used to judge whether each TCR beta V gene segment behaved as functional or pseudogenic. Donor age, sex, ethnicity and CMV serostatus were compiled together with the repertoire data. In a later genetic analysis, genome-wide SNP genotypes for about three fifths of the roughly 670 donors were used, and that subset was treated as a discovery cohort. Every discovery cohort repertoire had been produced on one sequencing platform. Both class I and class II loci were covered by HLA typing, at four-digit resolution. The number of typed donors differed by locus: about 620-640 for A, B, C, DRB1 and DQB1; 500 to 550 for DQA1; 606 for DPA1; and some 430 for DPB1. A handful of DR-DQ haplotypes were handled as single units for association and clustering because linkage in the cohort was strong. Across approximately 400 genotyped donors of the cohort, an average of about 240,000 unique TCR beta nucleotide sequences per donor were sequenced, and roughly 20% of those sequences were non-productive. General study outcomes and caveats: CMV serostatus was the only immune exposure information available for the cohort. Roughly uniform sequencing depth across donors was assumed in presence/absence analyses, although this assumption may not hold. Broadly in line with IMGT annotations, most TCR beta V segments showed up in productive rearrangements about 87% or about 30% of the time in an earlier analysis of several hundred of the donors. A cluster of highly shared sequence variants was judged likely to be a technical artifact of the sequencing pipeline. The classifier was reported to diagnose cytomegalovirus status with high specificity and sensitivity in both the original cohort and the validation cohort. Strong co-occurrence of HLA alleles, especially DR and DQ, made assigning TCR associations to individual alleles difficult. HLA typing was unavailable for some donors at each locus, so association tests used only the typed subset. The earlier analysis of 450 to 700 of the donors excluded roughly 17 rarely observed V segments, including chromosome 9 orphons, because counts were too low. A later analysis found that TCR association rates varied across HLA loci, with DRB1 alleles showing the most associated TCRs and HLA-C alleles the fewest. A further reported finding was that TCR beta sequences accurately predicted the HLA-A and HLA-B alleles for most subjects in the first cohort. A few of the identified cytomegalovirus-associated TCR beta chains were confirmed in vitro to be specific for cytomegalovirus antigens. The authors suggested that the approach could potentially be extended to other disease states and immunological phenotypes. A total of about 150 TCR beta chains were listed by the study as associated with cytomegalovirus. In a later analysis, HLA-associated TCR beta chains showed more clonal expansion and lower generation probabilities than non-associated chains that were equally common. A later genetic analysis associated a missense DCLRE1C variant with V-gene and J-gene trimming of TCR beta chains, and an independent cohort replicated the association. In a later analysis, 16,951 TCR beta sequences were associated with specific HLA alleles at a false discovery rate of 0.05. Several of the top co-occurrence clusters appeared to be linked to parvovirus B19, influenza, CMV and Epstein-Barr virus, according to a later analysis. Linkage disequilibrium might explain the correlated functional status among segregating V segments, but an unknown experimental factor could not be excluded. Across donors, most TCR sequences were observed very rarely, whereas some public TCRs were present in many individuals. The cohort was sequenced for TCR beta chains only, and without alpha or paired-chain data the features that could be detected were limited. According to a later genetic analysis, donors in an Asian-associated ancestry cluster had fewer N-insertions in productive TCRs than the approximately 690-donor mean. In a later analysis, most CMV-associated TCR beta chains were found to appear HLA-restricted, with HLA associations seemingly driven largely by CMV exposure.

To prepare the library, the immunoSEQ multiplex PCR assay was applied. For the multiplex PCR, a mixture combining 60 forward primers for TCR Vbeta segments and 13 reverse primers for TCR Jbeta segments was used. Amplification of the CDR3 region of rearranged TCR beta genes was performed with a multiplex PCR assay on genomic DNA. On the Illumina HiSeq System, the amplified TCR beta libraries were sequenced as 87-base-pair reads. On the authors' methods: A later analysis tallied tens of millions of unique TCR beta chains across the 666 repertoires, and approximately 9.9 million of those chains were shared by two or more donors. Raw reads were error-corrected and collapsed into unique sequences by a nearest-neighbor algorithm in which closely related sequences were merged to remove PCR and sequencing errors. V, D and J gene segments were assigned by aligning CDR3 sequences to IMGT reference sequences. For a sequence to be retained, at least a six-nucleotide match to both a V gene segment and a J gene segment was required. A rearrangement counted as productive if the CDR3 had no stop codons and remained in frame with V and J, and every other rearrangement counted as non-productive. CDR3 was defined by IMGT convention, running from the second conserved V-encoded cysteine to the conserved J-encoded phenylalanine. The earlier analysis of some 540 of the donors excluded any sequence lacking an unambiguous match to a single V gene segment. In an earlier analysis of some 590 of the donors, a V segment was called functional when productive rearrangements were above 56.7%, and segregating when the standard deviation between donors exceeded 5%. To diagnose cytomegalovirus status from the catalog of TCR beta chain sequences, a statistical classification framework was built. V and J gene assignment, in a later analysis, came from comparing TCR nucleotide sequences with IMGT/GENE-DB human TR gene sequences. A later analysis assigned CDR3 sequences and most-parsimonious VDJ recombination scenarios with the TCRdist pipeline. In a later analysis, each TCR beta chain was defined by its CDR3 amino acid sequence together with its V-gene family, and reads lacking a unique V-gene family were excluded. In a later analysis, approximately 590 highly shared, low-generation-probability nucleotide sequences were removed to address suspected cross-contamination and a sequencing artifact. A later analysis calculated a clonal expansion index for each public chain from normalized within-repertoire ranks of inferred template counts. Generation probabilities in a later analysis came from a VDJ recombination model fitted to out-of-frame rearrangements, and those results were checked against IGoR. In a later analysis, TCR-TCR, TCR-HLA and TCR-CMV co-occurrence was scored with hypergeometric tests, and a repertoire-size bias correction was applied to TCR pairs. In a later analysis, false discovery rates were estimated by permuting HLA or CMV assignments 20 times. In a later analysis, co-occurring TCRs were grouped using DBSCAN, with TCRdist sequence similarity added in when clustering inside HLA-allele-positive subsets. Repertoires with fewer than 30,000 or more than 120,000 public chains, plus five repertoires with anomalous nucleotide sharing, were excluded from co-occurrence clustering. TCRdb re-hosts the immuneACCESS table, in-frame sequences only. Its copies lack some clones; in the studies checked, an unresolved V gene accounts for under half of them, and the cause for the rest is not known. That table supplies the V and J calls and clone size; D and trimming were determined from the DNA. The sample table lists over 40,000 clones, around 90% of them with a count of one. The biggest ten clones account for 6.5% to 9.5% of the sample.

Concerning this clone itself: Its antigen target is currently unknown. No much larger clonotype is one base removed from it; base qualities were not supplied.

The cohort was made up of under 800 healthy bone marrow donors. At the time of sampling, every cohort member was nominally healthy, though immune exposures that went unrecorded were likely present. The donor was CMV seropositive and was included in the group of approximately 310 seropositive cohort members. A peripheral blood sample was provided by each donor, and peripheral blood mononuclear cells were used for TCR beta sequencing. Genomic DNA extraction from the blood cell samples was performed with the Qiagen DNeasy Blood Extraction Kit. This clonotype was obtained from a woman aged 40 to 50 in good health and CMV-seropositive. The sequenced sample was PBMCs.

The nucleotide sequence reads TGTGCCAGCACCCGACAGATGAACACCGGGGAGCTGTTTTTT. Its product reads: CASTRQMNTGELFF. The chain is assembled from TRBV6-5 and TRBJ2-2; matching of 5 bases hints at TRBD1 as the D gene. The CDR3 sequence holds 14 residues, the cysteine and phenylalanine included. CDR3 DNA only is kept here, 42 bases in frame from base 1. CDR1 and CDR2 were assigned from the germline V gene as MNHEY and SVGAGI. Trimming removed 7 bases from V and 1 base from J, leaving 10 bases between the germline ends.